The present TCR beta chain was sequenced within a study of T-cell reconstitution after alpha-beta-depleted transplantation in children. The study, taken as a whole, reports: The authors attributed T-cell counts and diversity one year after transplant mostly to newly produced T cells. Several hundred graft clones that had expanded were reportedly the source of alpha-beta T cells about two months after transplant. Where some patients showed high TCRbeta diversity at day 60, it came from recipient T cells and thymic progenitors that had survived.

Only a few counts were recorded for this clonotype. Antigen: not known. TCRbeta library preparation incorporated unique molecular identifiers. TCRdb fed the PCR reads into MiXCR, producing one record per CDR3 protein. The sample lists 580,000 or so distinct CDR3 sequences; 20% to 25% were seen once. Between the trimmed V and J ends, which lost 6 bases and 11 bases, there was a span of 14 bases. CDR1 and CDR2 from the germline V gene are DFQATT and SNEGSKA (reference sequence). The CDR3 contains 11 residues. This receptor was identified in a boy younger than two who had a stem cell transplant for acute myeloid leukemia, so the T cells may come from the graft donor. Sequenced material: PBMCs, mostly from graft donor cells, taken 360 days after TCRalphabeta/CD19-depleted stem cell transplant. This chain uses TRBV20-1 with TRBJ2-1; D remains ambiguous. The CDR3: CSAPEYTKQFF. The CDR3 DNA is TGCAGTGCCCCCGAGTACACAAAGCAGTTCTTC.